The present T cell receptor (beta chain) was sequenced within a study of cytomegalovirus exposure and HLA in healthy donors. Germline V CDR1 and CDR2: MNHEY, SMNVEV (reference sequence). The CDR3 covers 15 residues. With 4 bases removed from V and 2 bases from J, the gap between germline ends came to 14 bases. This clone showed up just once. No antigen is known for it. The PCR had 60 Vbeta and 13 Jbeta primers. Profiling relied on immunoSEQ multiplex PCR, and the TCRdb table lists in-frame clones only, not all of them. The repertoire holds roughly 120,000 clones, with more than 65% as singletons. General study results and limits: As a later analysis showed, a missense DCLRE1C variant was linked to trimming of TCR beta V- and J-genes.

The TCR sequence derives from a man aged 25 to 40 in good health and CMV-seropositive. The rearrangement joins TRBV27 to TRBJ1-1, with D uncertain. The sample comprised PBMCs. CDR3 nucleotide sequence: TGTGCCAGCAGTTCATGGCAGAGGATAAACACTGAAGCTTTCTTT. It yields the protein CASSSWQRINTEAFF.